This entry is about one TCR beta chain. Its matching antigen is unknown. J was trimmed by 0 bases and V by 5 bases; bases with no gene match: 7. Germline V lookup: CDR1 SGHNT, CDR2 YENEEA. CDR3 length: 16 residues. With the Oncomine TCR Beta short-read assay, DNA from cultured CD4+ T cells was sequenced. TCRdb processed the PCR reads anew with MiXCR; each CDR3 protein has one entry. The sample holds some 20,000 distinct CDR3 sequences; 35% to 50% are singletons and the top ten take 7% to 9.5%. The sample originates from a study of vaccination and CD4 T cells after COVID-19. This sample's treatment: approximately 9-day PBMC culture with coronavirus spike peptide pools or control peptides (ViraFEST assay). First, ViraFEST expanded antigen-specific T cells with peptide pools, and next it sequenced the TCRs.

The chain carries TRBV11-3 and TRBJ1-3; 7 nucleotides align to TRBD1. The sequence was obtained from a human donor who had recovered from COVID-19. The material sequenced was CD4+ T cells from blood, cultured in vitro, taken after SARS-CoV-2 vaccination. The CDR3 DNA reads TGTGCCAGCAGCCGCGGGGGACAGACCTCTGGAAACACCATATATTTT. Translating gives CASSRGGQTSGNTIYF.